This T cell receptor (beta chain) was identified in a study of shared clonotypes between healthy human individuals. Germline values: CDR1 MDHEN, CDR2 SYDVKM. Deletions cut 4 bases from V and 0 bases from J, with 13 bases between. The CDR3 spans 15 residues. Some clones are missing from TCRdb's copy, which holds only in-frame ones; the method was immunoSEQ multiplex PCR. The sample has under 700,000 clones, 95% seen once. Terminally differentiated effector memory CD45RA+ cells were excluded by CCR7 positive selection of CD45RO-negative cells. This receptor was taken from a woman aged 25 to 39 in good health. V usage is TRBV28 and J usage is TRBJ2-7; the D gene is possibly TRBD1 (5 bases). Material: naive CD8+ T cells sorted from blood. The CDR3 reads CASSYSTVSSYEQYF. The CDR3 bases are TGTGCCAGCAGTTACTCGACAGTAAGCTCCTACGAGCAGTACTTC.